This T cell receptor (beta chain) is from a study of shared clonotypes between healthy human individuals (dated by TCRdb to 2020 to 2022). About the investigation overall: The cohort comprised a couple of women and a few men aged 18 to 49 years. Each donor's leukapheresis produced roughly between roughly 0.85 and 9.5 billion PBMCs. To estimate repertoire size and how much clonotype sharing occurs between individuals, the study deeply sequenced the blood TCR repertoires of 5 or 6 healthy adults. Per donor, three plates each were used for CD4 naive and CD4 memory, two for CD8 naive, and one for CD8 memory. To increase sequencing depth and limit assay-specific biases, different laboratories used diverse techniques to prepare libraries and sequence TCR repertoires.

Donors were healthy HIV-negative adults with no recently reported acute infections or vaccinations. Every donor was a Caucasian adult living in Nashville, Tennessee, USA. CD4+ T cells were enriched through magnetic negative selection, after which naive cells were positively selected on CD45RA and the remaining negative fraction served as the memory subset. Blood was collected by leukapheresis, and PBMCs were isolated by Ficoll-Histopaque density gradient centrifugation and then cryopreserved in liquid nitrogen vapor phase. Analytical flow cytometry was used to check the purity and quantity of each magnetically sorted T cell population. Genomic DNA was isolated from each sorted fraction and quantified by UV absorbance on a Nanodrop 2000c. General findings and caveats noted by the study authors: Pairwise subsampling indicated that sequencing depth was expected to affect the degree of clonotype sharing among donors. Across four donors, approximately 4.9% of naive CD4, more than 3% of naive CD8, 2.3% of memory CD4, and 0.4% to 0.45% of memory CD8 clonotypes were shared. Rarefaction of sorted-subset datasets indicated incomplete sequencing despite the large sequencing depth. Larger estimated clonotype richness was generally found for naive subsets than for memory subsets. Because the study included only a small number of donors, the genetic and exposure-history diversity represented was limited. Only blood was sampled, and tissue TCR repertoires likely differ from those in blood. Compared with non-shared clonotypes, the clonotypes found in all four sorted-subset donors had higher generation probabilities.

Including cysteine and phenylalanine, the CDR3 has 12 amino acids. The kept DNA is CDR3 alone, 36 bases in frame from the first base. V and J are truncated by 4 bases and 8 bases respectively, leaving an intervening sequence of 10 bases. Reading the germline V gene gives CDR1 SGHDT and CDR2 YYEEEE. On this clone itself: There is no known antigen for this receptor. No base quality values were provided; no much bigger clone lies one nucleotide off.

TCR CDR3 regions were amplified from genomic DNA by multiplex PCR using the deep immunoSEQ assay. Extracted genomic DNA from each cell subset was distributed evenly across all wells of several immunoSEQ 96-well plates, and each plate was treated as a replicate. Each replicate PCR for sorted subsets received about 180 ng genomic DNA, equal to around 32,000 T cell genomes. The purified libraries were quantified using a Qubit 3.0 fluorometer, sized with a Bioanalyzer 2100, and then quantified again using the KAPA Library Quantification kit. Each immunoSEQ 96-well plate was sequenced on its own single-read 150-cycle Illumina NextSeq 550 flow cell. The authors' pipeline ran thus. Because the immunoSEQ output held only junctional sequences and lacked quality scores, the filtering could not match the filtering applied to full-length reads. Sequences were annotated with PyIR, a Python wrapper for IgBLAST v1.9, using IMGT germline references to assign V/J genes and CDR3. Any read was removed if the V/J assignment was weak (E-value above 1e-6), the CDR3 was missing, or the read contained stop codons, out-of-frame junctions, or ambiguous translated residues. A V3J clonotype was defined by an identical inferred V gene, J gene, and CDR3 amino acid sequence. To compute the percentage overlap between repertoires, the number of shared unique clonotypes was divided by the size of the smaller repertoire. RTK rarefaction, the Chao1 estimator, and Recon v2.1 estimates of unobserved clonotypes were used to assess repertoire richness. Generation probabilities for all TCRbeta clonotypes obtained by the gDNA method from a few donors were computed using OLGA. In its TCRdb copy, this immuneACCESS table keeps in-frame sequences only and misses some clones. Where compared with another copy, unresolved V genes explain less than half of these, and the others have no known cause. The DNA gave D and trimming, while V, J and clone size come from that table. The table for this sample lists 2 million to 3 million clones; about 92% of them were counted only once. The top ten clones comprise over 0.12% of the sample.

This TCR was recovered from a man younger than 30 in good health. The chain is assembled from TRBV5-6 and TRBJ2-1; TRBD1 is a possible D gene, resting on 6 matching bases. Sequences were obtained from naive CD4+ T cells sorted from blood. Interpreted using the paper, the cell subset or site label stands for: CD45RA+ positively selected. The CDR3 reads as follows: CASSPKGDEQFF. The nucleotide sequence reads as follows: TGTGCCAGCAGCCCGAAGGGGGATGAGCAGTTCTTC.